The entry that follows covers one TCR beta chain sequence. CDR3 size: 15 residues. The V and J ends lost 4 bases and 0 bases respectively, with 13 bases between them. TCRdb used MiXCR to reprocess the PCR reads, holding one entry per CDR3 protein. Among around 480,000 distinct CDR3 sequences, 25% were seen once, and the ten largest hold under 0.8%. The sample is drawn from a study of molecular identifiers for immune sequencing clone quantification. The chain is built from TRBV12-3 or TRBV12-4 and TRBJ2-7; D is possibly TRBD2 (6 bases). The receptor's source is a human donor in good health. Some libraries in this study had Jurkat cell RNA spiked in. Input material: naive CD8+ T cells from blood, with Jurkat cell RNA spiked in. Subset noted: FACS-sorted CD8+CD4-CCR7+CD45RA+ naive T cells. For the CDR3, the DNA is TGTGCCAGCAGTTCGGGCCCGCGGGACTCCTACGAGCAGTACTTC. Its translation: CASSSGPRDSYEQYF.